This passage covers 21 T cell receptor beta chains from one sample sequenced in a study of T cells in Graves' hyperthyroidism and ophthalmopathy. Template material for amplifying TCR beta CDR3 regions consisted of RNA transcripts. First-round RT-PCR targeting the TCR CDR3 was performed with the HTBI primer set. TCRdb ran MiXCR on the multiplex PCR reads and lists one entry per CDR3 protein. The top ten clones hold 9.5% to 13% of a sample with approximately 740,000 distinct CDR3 sequences, 14% of them seen once. Sequences were obtained from blood. These receptors all come from a woman aged 18-29 years with Graves' hyperthyroidism.

The chain links TRBV6-2 or TRBV6-3 to TRBJ1-1, with a tentative D call TRBD1 (5 bases). Per germline, CDR1 MNHEY and CDR2 SVGEGT. CDR3 length: 15 residues. V was shortened by 2 bases and J by 4 bases, with 14 bases between the two germline ends. CDR3 nucleotide sequence: TGTGCCAGCAGTTACCATCGCCAGGGCGGCACTGAAGCTTTCTTT. It is translated as CASSYHRQGGTEAFF.

This chain uses TRBV4-3 with TRBJ2-3; 12 bases are shared with TRBD2. This CDR3 region has 15 residues. Looked up from germline, CDR1 is LGHNA and CDR2 is YSLEER. J was trimmed by 6 bases and V by 4 bases; bases with no gene match: 5. This CDR3 is CASSRSTSGSDTQYF. CDR3 in DNA: TGCGCCAGCAGCCGCTCGACTAGCGGGAGTGATACGCAGTATTTT.

Ten or more counts support this clonotype. J is TRBJ2-1 and V is TRBV7-3, with D perhaps being TRBD1 or TRBD2 (6 bases each). V dropped 3 bases and J dropped 4 bases, with 13 bases sitting between them. This CDR3 region has 15 residues. Germline values: CDR1 SGHTA, CDR2 FQGTGA. CDR3 sequence: CASSLGAGLYNEQFF. In nucleotides, the CDR3 is TGTGCCAGCAGCTTGGGGGCGGGGCTTTACAATGAGCAGTTCTTC.

This clonotype turned up a few times. The gene calls are TRBV10-3 and TRBJ2-5; D is unclear. The germline V gene has CDR1 ENHRY and CDR2 SYGVKD. The CDR3 contains 14 residues. The V gene lost 4 bases and the J gene lost 1 base, with 10 bases spanning the gap. Here the CDR3 DNA reads TGTGCCATCAGTGGGGGTAGGGTCCAAGAGACCCAGTACTTC. Translation: CAISGGRVQETQYF.

This clonotype occurred a few times. The chain carries TRBV5-5 and TRBJ1-2; D may be TRBD1 (5 bases). There are 14 residues in the CDR3. CDR1 SGHKS and CDR2 YYEKEE come from the germline V gene (reference sequence). V lost 6 bases to trimming and J lost 4 bases, with 16 bases between them. The CDR3 DNA reads TGTGCCAGCAACCGGGCCGGGGGGGGCTATGGCTACACCTTC. It is translated as CASNRAGGGYGYTF.

This clonotype was detected ten times or more. The gene calls are TRBV12-3 or TRBV12-4 and TRBJ2-5; TRBD2 is a possible D gene (6 bases). CDR3 size: 16 residues. Between the trimmed V and J ends, which lost 5 bases and 2 bases, there was a span of 18 bases. The CDR3 DNA reads as TGTGCCAGCAGTACTCCCGTGGCGGGACCACAAGAGACCCAGTACTTC. As protein: CASSTPVAGPQETQYF.

This clonotype has ten or more counts. This rearrangement joins TRBV2 to TRBJ2-5; 8 bases are shared with TRBD2. V lost 5 bases, J lost 5 bases, and 13 bases stayed unmatched. Germline V gives CDR1 SNHLY, CDR2 FYNNEI. The CDR3 runs 16 residues. The CDR3 DNA sequence: TGTGCCAGCAGTTCACGCCTGCGGGAGGTTGGTGAGACCCAGTACTTC. Encoded protein: CASSSRLREVGETQYF. The full variable domain, with the rest looked up from reference TRBV2 and TRBJ2-5, is EPEVTQTPSHQVTQMGQEVILRCVPISNHLYFYWYRQILGQKVEFLVSFYNNEISEKSEIFDDQFSVERPDGSNFTLKIRSTKLEDSAMYFCASSSRLREVGETQYFGPGTRLLVL.

This chain links TRBV6-2 or TRBV6-3 with TRBJ2-5; maybe TRBD1 (5 bases). The CDR3 totals 14 residues. Trimming pared 2 bases from V and 10 bases from J, leaving 17 bases between. Germline values: CDR1 MNHEY, CDR2 SVGEGT. Written as DNA, the CDR3 is TGTGCCAGCAGTTACGACAGTGGATCGTTAGTCCAGTACTTC. It specifies CASSYDSGSLVQYF.

This clonotype was counted many times. The chain combines TRBV29-1 with TRBJ2-7; the D gene could be TRBD1 or TRBD2 (6 bases each). The CDR3 is 15 amino acids. V lost 1 base and J lost 3, with 16 bases in between. Germline CDR1 is SQVTM and CDR2 is ANQGSEA. CDR3 nucleotides: TGCAGCGTTGAAGGGGGGGCAGGGAGGTTCTACGAGCAGTACTTC. Amino acid sequence: CSVEGGAGRFYEQYF.

This clonotype was counted at least ten times. The genes are TRBV20-1 and TRBJ2-5, with D tentatively TRBD1 or TRBD2 (6 bases each). Trimming took 2 bases from V and 1 from J, leaving 14 bases between them. The CDR3 length is 15 residues. CDR1 is DFQATT and CDR2 is SNEGSKA in the germline V gene (reference sequence). CDR3 residues: CSARKEGGGQETQYF. In nucleotides, the CDR3 is TGCAGTGCTAGAAAGGAGGGGGGAGGCCAAGAGACCCAGTACTTC.

This clonotype was observed many times. This chain connects TRBV7-2 to TRBJ2-5; D call uncertain. Trimming left V 4 bases short and J 10 bases short, with 13 bases between. From germline, CDR1 is SGHTA and CDR2 FQGNSA. The CDR3 extends over 12 amino acids. This CDR3 is CASSSLNVDQYF. CDR3 DNA: TGTGCCAGCAGCTCCCTGAACGTTGACCAGTACTTC.

The chain joins TRBV7-9 to TRBJ1-5, with a possible D match to TRBD1 (6 bases). Trimming took off 10 bases at V and 4 bases at J, with 14 bases between the two ends. The CDR3 sequence is 13 residues long. In germline, CDR1 is SEHNR, CDR2 FQNEAQ (reference sequence). CDR3 in amino acids: CATPGQTNQPQHF. The CDR3 DNA reads as TGTGCCACCCCGGGACAAACAAATCAGCCCCAGCATTTT.

V usage is TRBV19 and J usage is TRBJ2-5; tentative D call: TRBD1 (6 bases). The CDR3 is made up of 14 amino acids. Trimming removed 4 bases from V and 2 bases from J, with 11 bases in between. Germline V lookup: CDR1 LNHDA, CDR2 SQIVND (reference sequence). The chain's CDR3 is CASSTVDRQETQYF. The CDR3 DNA is TGTGCCAGTAGTACTGTGGACAGACAAGAGACCCAGTACTTC.

On this clonotype: A much larger clonotype is one base distant, so this may be a read error. The chain employs TRBV2 and TRBJ2-7; D uncertain. Trimming cost V 2 bases and J 0 bases, with 14 bases left between them. The CDR3 sequence is 16 residues long. In germline, CDR1 is SNHLY, CDR2 FYNNEI. CDR3 nucleotides: TGTGCCAGCAGTGAATTAGATGGAATTAGCTCCTACGAGCAGTACTTC. Translating gives CASSELDGISSYEQYF.

In its sample, this clonotype was seen many times. CDR3 residues: CASSEVLAAFSYEQYF. The CDR3 DNA is TGTGCCAGCAGTGAGGTGTTGGCGGCTTTCTCCTACGAGCAGTACTTC. The chain recombines TRBV2 with TRBJ2-7; D is unresolved. The CDR3 length is 16 residues. V shed 3 bases and J shed 0 bases, with 15 bases lying between them. From germline, CDR1 is SNHLY and CDR2 FYNNEI.

About this clonotype: A clone one base away is much larger, so this may be a read error. This chain joins TRBV7-9 and TRBJ2-7; 7 positions agree with TRBD2. V trimming: 5 bases; J trimming: 2 bases; junction bases outside the gene matches: 9. Germline lookup yields CDR1 SEHNR and CDR2 FQNEAQ (reference sequence). The CDR3 length is 15 residues. The CDR3 sequence is CASSDAPAGAYEQYF. CDR3 sequence (DNA): TGTGCCAGCAGCGATGCTCCGGCGGGAGCCTACGAGCAGTACTTC.

This clonotype has more than one count but fewer than ten. A read error may account for a junction end that differs from germline. The rearrangement joins TRBV20-1 to TRBJ1-2, with a possible D match to TRBD1 (5 bases). Germline V gene data show CDR1 as DFQATT and CDR2 as SNEGSKA (reference sequence). This CDR3 comprises 14 residues. The CDR3 region has the DNA TGCAGTGCTAGATTAGACAGAGCTAACTATGACTACACCTTC. As protein: CSARLDRANYDYTF.

Only a few counts were recorded for this clonotype. The chain links TRBV6-1 to TRBJ1-2, with no clear D. Germline V CDR1 and CDR2: MNHNS, SASEGT. Between the trimmed V and J ends, which lost 11 bases and 5 bases, there was a span of 15 bases. The CDR3 spans 12 residues. CDR3: CAAPGDSYGYTF. The CDR3 coding sequence is TGTGCCGCACCGGGCGACTCGTATGGCTACACCTTC.

This clonotype was counted many times. The V call is TRBV30, the J call TRBJ1-5, with a tentative D call TRBD1 (5 bases). V was cut by 3 bases and J by 1 base, with 19 bases left in between. The CDR3 is made up of 17 amino acids. Germline V lookup: CDR1 GTSNPN, CDR2 SVGIG (reference sequence). CDR3 coding DNA: TGTGCCTGGAGCTGTAACCCGCAGGGTCTGAGCAATCAGCCCCAGCATTTT. It translates to CAWSCNPQGLSNQPQHF.

This clonotype has just a few counts. V gene TRBV7-6 combines with J gene TRBJ2-6, with D perhaps given as TRBD1 or TRBD2 (5 bases each). The CDR3 totals 21 residues. CDR1 is SGHVS and CDR2 is FNYEAQ in the germline V gene. Trimming stripped 5 bases from V and 1 base from J, with 27 bases between. The CDR3 nucleotides are TGTGCCAGCAGCCCCGCTCCTAGCTCCGGGCAGGGTTGGTCTGGGGCCAACGTCCTGACTTTC. Translated: CASSPAPSSGQGWSGANVLTF.

This clonotype turned up a few times. The rearrangement links TRBV30 to TRBJ2-7; D unclear. The germline V and J ends were trimmed by 2 bases and 2 bases, with 4 bases remaining between them. Germline lookup yields CDR1 GTSNPN and CDR2 SVGIG (reference sequence). The CDR3 length is 11 residues. CDR3 loop: CAWSQAYEQYF. CDR3 nucleotides: TGTGCCTGGAGTCAAGCCTACGAGCAGTACTTC. Full variable domain (missing parts from reference TRBV30 and TRBJ2-7): SQTIHQWPATLVQPVGSPLSLECTVEGTSNPNLYWYRQAAGRGLQLLFYSVGIGQISSEVPQNLSASRPQDRQFILSSKKLLLSDSGFYLCAWSQAYEQYFGPGTRLTVT.